One TCR beta chain is described in this entry. The method was immunoSEQ multiplex PCR; TCRdb's version includes in-frame clones alone and lacks a portion of them. This table holds tens of thousands of clones, 85% found once. The data were taken from a study of blood T cell repertoires in COVID-19. There are 15 residues in the CDR3. Germline CDR1 reads MGHRA; CDR2 reads YSYEKL. With 3 bases clipped from V and 8 bases from J, the junction kept 4 bases outside the gene matches. The chain couples TRBV4-1 to TRBJ1-6, with 10 bases fitting TRBD1. This TCR came from an elderly man with acute or convalescent COVID-19. The specimen sequenced was peripheral blood. For the CDR3, the DNA is TGCGCCAGCAGCCACTACGGGACAGGGGATTCACCCCTCCACTTT. This gives the protein CASSHYGTGDSPLHF.